These T cell receptor beta chains were read from a single sample in a study of shared clonotypes between healthy human individuals. Only in-frame clones appear in the TCRdb table, and some are missing; sequencing was by immunoSEQ multiplex PCR. The repertoire holds about 1 million clones, about 77% seen once, with about 1.5% in the top ten. What was sequenced was memory CD4+ T cells sorted from blood. All receptors come from a man younger than 30 in good health. Both conserved end residues are part of each CDR3. Fields, in order: clone size, CDR3 length, D gene, V gene, J gene, CDR3 protein, CDR3 DNA. A D gene is named only where the DNA matches it firmly. Clone size, where shown, is once, few, many, or a class for clones that have expanded.

abundance: -; len: 14; d_gene: -; v_gene: TRBV10-3; j_gene: TRBJ1-1; CDR3aa: CAISDGSGNTEAFF; CDR3nt: TGTGCCATCAGTGACGGCAGTGGGAACACTGAAGCTTTCTTT
abundance: once; len: 15; d_gene: -; v_gene: TRBV18; j_gene: TRBJ1-6; CDR3aa: CASSTSGVGNSPLHF; CDR3nt: TGTGCCAGCTCCACCAGTGGGGTGGGTAATTCACCCCTCCACTTT
abundance: -; len: 16; d_gene: TRBD2; v_gene: TRBV5-3; j_gene: TRBJ2-1; CDR3aa: CARSLPRRGGDCEQFF; CDR3nt: TGTGCCAGAAGCTTACCCCGGCGGGGGGGGGATTGTGAGCAGTTCTTC
abundance: -; len: 16; d_gene: -; v_gene: TRBV5-1; j_gene: TRBJ1-5; CDR3aa: CASSFKDSRRNQPQHF; CDR3nt: TGCGCCAGCAGCTTTAAGGACAGTCGTCGCAATCAGCCCCAGCATTTT
abundance: once; len: 15; d_gene: -; v_gene: TRBV30; j_gene: TRBJ1-5; CDR3aa: CAWSVGSQANQPRHF; CDR3nt: TGTGCCTGGAGTGTCGGTTCACAGGCAAATCAGCCCCGGCATTTT
abundance: -; len: 16; d_gene: TRBD2; v_gene: TRBV11-2; j_gene: TRBJ2-1; CDR3aa: CASSSGAGGSYNEQFF; CDR3nt: TGTGCCAGCAGCTCAGGGGCGGGGGGCTCCTACAATGAGCAGTTCTTC
abundance: few; len: 13; d_gene: -; v_gene: TRBV18; j_gene: TRBJ1-2; CDR3aa: CASSAGTDYGYTF; CDR3nt: TGTGCCAGCTCAGCCGGGACGGACTATGGCTACACCTTC
abundance: -; len: 16; d_gene: -; v_gene: TRBV4-1; j_gene: TRBJ1-4; CDR3aa: CASSRRGAGANEKLFF; CDR3nt: TGCGCCAGCAGCCGCCGGGGGGCGGGAGCTAATGAAAAACTGTTTTTT
abundance: -; len: 14; d_gene: -; v_gene: TRBV2; j_gene: TRBJ1-1; CDR3aa: CASRSAPGGTEAFF; CDR3nt: TGTGCCAGCAGATCGGCCCCGGGTGGCACTGAAGCTTTCTTT
abundance: -; len: 15; d_gene: TRBD1; v_gene: TRBV5-5; j_gene: TRBJ2-2; CDR3aa: CASSSTGERSGELFF; CDR3nt: TGTGCCAGCAGCTCCACAGGGGAGAGGTCCGGGGAGCTGTTTTTT
abundance: once; len: 16; d_gene: -; v_gene: TRBV4-2; j_gene: TRBJ2-1; CDR3aa: CASSQDPTSSYNEQFF; CDR3nt: TGTGCCAGCAGCCAAGATCCCACCAGCTCCTACAATGAGCAGTTCTTC